This T cell receptor beta chain was recovered during a study of blood T cell repertoires in COVID-19. For the study at large: Samples came from the United States, Italy and Spain, spanning acute and convalescent COVID-19.

Participant-given clinical history determined each cohort assignment. Trimming removed 7 bases from V and 1 base from J, with 16 bases in between. Germline V gene data show CDR1 as SGHTA and CDR2 as FQGTGA. The CDR3 loop spans 16 amino acids. The authors' processing: It was from reference gene primer amplification that nucleated cell counts were estimated. Some clones are missing from TCRdb's copy, which holds only in-frame ones; the method was immunoSEQ multiplex PCR. D and trimming come from the DNA, and the V and J calls and clone size come from that table. The sample includes fewer than 200,000 clones, under 85% of them seen just once.

This TCR came from a man aged 45-65 years who had recovered from COVID-19. This sequence joins TRBV7-3 and TRBJ2-2, with TRBD2 as a possible D gene (6 bases). The sequenced material came from PBMCs or T cells enriched from blood (not recorded which). This CDR3 reads CASTPLGGLNTGELFF. DNA for the CDR3: TGTGCCAGCACCCCACTTGGGGGGTTGAACACCGGGGAGCTGTTTTTT.